This T cell receptor beta chain was recorded in a study of response to subunit inactivated influenza vaccine. Study-wide points: The authors offered the suggestion that each seasonal influenza vaccination recruits few new T cells.

TCRdb passed the RT-PCR reads through MiXCR, listing each CDR3 protein once. The profile shows roughly 700,000 distinct CDR3 sequences, over 11% of them singletons. This clonotype occurred a few times. Its antigen remains unknown. The CDR3 contains 14 residues. Germline CDR1 SGHRS, CDR2 YFSETQ. Trimming removed 7 bases from V and 0 bases from J; junction bases left unmatched: 5. The TCR sequence derives from a man between 50 and 59 years old who received an inactivated influenza vaccine. The chain joins TRBV5-1 to TRBJ2-3; 7 nucleotides align to TRBD1. The starting material was PBMCs from blood, obtained 14 to 15 days before vaccination. The CDR3 bases are TGCGCCAGCCGACAGGGCGCTAGCACAGATACGCAGTATTTT. Its protein is CASRQGASTDTQYF.